A single sample is the source of the 14 T cell receptor beta chains below, sequenced in a study of Tregs in tolerant kidney transplant recipients. Here immunoSEQ multiplex PCR was the method, and the copy in TCRdb shows in-frame clones only, minus some. The sample has about 77,000 clones, about 98% seen once. Sequences were derived from CD4+ T cells from blood, sampled before the transplant. These receptors originate from a human donor who received a combined kidney and bone marrow transplant.

V and J are TRBV5-4 and TRBJ2-2, with TRBD2 as a possible D gene (6 bases). The CDR3 runs to 17 residues. Germline V gene lookup returns CDR1 SGHNT and CDR2 YYREEE (reference sequence). V was cut by 7 bases and J by 3 bases, with 22 bases left in between. This CDR3 reads CASLTRRAEGYTGELFF. CDR3 bases: TGTGCCAGCCTGACCCGGAGGGCCGAAGGATACACCGGGGAGCTGTTTTTT.

The chain is built from TRBV6-1 and TRBJ2-4; 7 bases line up with TRBD1. Losses at the gene ends were 2 bases for V and 0 bases for J; bases not matched to a gene: 7. Per the germline V gene, CDR1 is MNHNS and CDR2 is SASEGT. The CDR3 runs to 17 residues. The CDR3 nucleotides read TGTGCCAGCAGTGAAAGGGGACAGTCGCTAGCCAAAAACATTCAGTACTTC. This translates into CASSERGQSLAKNIQYF.

This chain links TRBV9 with TRBJ2-5, with 14 bases aligning to TRBD2. This CDR3 spans 16 amino acids. Germline V gives CDR1 SGDLS, CDR2 YYNGEE. The J segment lost 5 bases and the V segment lost 3 bases, leaving 6 bases of the junction unmatched. The CDR3 loop is CASSGRLAGGLETQYF. The DNA of the CDR3 is TGTGCCAGCAGCGGACGACTAGCGGGGGGGCTGGAGACCCAGTACTTC.

The CDR3 is CASSRGQGEYF. CDR3 sequence (DNA): TGCGCCAGCAGCCGGGGACAGGGGGAGTACTTC. This chain links TRBV5-1 with TRBJ2-7; 11 bases match TRBD1. CDR1 SGHRS and CDR2 YFSETQ come from the germline V gene. V lost 4 bases, J lost 11 bases, and 2 bases stayed unmatched. CDR3 length: 11 amino acids.

The chain uses TRBV5-1 and TRBJ2-2; 7 bases agree with TRBD2. The CDR3 length is 15 residues. The J segment lost 0 bases and the V segment lost 2 bases, leaving 1 base of the junction unmatched. The germline CDR1 and CDR2 sequences are SGHRS and YFSETQ. CDR3 in DNA: TGCGCCAGCAGCTTCGGACTAGCGAACACCGGGGAGCTGTTTTTT. It translates to CASSFGLANTGELFF.

This clone was detected once. The chain combines TRBV30 with TRBJ1-2; 12 positions agree with TRBD1. Trimming took 3 bases from V and 8 from J; bases not matched to a gene: 7. The CDR3 totals 14 residues. CDR1 GTSNPN and CDR2 SVGIG come from the germline V gene (reference sequence). For the CDR3, the DNA is TGTGCCTGGAGCAGGGACAGGGGGCGCTTAGGCTACACCTTC. The encoded protein is CAWSRDRGRLGYTF.

This chain links TRBV2 with TRBJ2-7, with TRBD2 identical over 7 bases. Losses at the gene ends were 2 bases for V and 0 bases for J; bases not matched to a gene: 7. CDR1 is SNHLY, CDR2 FYNNEI, per germline. The CDR3 extends over 16 amino acids. The CDR3 coding sequence is TGTGCCAGCAGTGAATGGCGGGGGTCAAGCTCCTACGAGCAGTACTTC. Protein: CASSEWRGSSSYEQYF. Full variable domain (rest looked up from reference TRBV2 and TRBJ2-7): EPEVTQTPSHQVTQMGQEVILRCVPISNHLYFYWYRQILGQKVEFLVSFYNNEISEKSEIFDDQFSVERPDGSNFTLKIRSTKLEDSAMYFCASSEWRGSSSYEQYFGPGTRLTVT.

The chain recombines TRBV28 with TRBJ1-5; a possible D gene is TRBD1 (5 bases). CDR1 and CDR2 from the germline V gene are MDHEN and SYDVKM. The V end was cut by 3 bases, the J end by 2 bases, with 20 bases between. CDR3 length: 18 residues. The CDR3 is CASSLLDTGRIGNQPQHF. As DNA, the CDR3 is TGTGCCAGCAGTTTGCTGGACACCGGTCGGATTGGCAATCAGCCCCAGCATTTT.

The V call is TRBV7-3, the J call TRBJ2-7; D not resolved. Germline loops: CDR1 SGHTA, CDR2 FQGTGA. This CDR3 contains 11 residues. V was clipped by 2 bases and J by 3 bases, with 2 bases between them. This CDR3 reads CASSLLYEQYF. CDR3 bases: TGTGCCAGCAGCTTACTCTACGAGCAGTACTTC.

The rearrangement links TRBV19 to TRBJ1-2; 10 bases map to TRBD1. The CDR3 is made up of 16 amino acids. Germline CDR1 LNHDA, CDR2 SQIVND (reference sequence). V gave up 5 bases and J gave up 6 bases; unmatched junction bases: 12. CDR3 residues: CASSFRQGAESHGYTF. Written as DNA, the CDR3 is TGTGCCAGTAGTTTCAGACAGGGGGCAGAATCCCATGGCTACACCTTC.

The V and J genes are TRBV5-5 and TRBJ1-1, with a possible D match to TRBD1 (5 bases). Germline V gene lookup returns CDR1 SGHKS and CDR2 YYEKEE (reference sequence). Trimming took 0 bases from V and 4 from J, leaving 10 bases between them. CDR3 length equals 14 residues. The CDR3 spells CASSLAGFSTEAFF. Written as DNA, the CDR3 is TGTGCCAGCAGCTTGGCAGGGTTTAGCACTGAAGCTTTCTTT.

The chain uses TRBV5-1 and TRBJ2-2, with D possibly matching TRBD2 (5 bases). V was cut by 0 bases and J by 2 bases, with 8 bases left in between. This CDR3 has 15 amino acids. Germline V gene data show CDR1 as SGHRS and CDR2 as YFSETQ. CDR3 loop: CASSLAGVNTGELFF. Written as DNA, the CDR3 is TGCGCCAGCAGCTTGGCCGGGGTTAACACCGGGGAGCTGTTTTTT.

This chain connects TRBV5-1 to TRBJ2-1; 12 bases are shared with TRBD2. V was clipped by 0 bases and J by 7 bases; unmatched bases: 2. The germline V gene encodes CDR1 SGHRS and CDR2 YFSETQ. The CDR3 consists of 15 residues. CDR3 loop: CASSLGLAGVNEQFF. The CDR3 DNA reads TGCGCCAGCAGCTTGGGACTAGCGGGAGTGAATGAGCAGTTCTTC.

The CDR3 DNA follows: TGTGCCAGCAGCTTAGAAGGGGTCACTGAAGCTTTCTTT. Protein: CASSLEGVTEAFF. This chain links TRBV7-8 with TRBJ1-1, with D perhaps matching TRBD1 (5 bases). Germline V lookup: CDR1 SGHVS, CDR2 FQNEAQ. The CDR3 is 13 residues long. Between the trimmed V and J ends, which lost 1 base and 4 bases, there was a span of 7 bases.